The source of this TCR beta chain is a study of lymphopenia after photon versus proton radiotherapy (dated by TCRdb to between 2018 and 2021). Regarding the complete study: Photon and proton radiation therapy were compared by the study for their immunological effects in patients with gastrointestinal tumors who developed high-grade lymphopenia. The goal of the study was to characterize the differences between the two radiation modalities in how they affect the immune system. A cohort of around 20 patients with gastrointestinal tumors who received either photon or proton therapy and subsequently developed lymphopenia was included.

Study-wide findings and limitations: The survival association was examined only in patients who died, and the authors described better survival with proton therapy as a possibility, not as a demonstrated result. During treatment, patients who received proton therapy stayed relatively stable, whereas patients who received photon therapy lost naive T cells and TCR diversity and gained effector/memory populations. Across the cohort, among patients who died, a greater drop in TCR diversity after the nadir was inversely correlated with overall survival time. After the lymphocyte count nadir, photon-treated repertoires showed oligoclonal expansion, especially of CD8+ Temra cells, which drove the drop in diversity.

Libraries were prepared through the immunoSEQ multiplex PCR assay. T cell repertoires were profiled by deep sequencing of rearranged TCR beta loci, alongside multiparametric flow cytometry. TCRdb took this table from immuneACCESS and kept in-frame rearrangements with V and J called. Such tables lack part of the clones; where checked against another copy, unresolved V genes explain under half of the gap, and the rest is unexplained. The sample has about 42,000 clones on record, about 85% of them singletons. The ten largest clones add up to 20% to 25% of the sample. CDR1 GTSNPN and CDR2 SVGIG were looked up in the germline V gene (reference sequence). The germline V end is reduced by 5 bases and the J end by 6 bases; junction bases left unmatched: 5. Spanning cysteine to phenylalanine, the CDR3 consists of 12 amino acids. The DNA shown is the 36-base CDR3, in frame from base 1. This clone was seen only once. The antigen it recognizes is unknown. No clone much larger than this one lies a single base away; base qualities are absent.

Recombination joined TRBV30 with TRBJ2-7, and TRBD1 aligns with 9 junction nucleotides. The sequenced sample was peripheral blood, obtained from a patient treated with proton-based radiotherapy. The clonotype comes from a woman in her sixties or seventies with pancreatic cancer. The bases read TGTGCCTGGGGTGGACAGGGGATCGAGCAGTACTTC. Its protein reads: CAWGGQGIEQYF.